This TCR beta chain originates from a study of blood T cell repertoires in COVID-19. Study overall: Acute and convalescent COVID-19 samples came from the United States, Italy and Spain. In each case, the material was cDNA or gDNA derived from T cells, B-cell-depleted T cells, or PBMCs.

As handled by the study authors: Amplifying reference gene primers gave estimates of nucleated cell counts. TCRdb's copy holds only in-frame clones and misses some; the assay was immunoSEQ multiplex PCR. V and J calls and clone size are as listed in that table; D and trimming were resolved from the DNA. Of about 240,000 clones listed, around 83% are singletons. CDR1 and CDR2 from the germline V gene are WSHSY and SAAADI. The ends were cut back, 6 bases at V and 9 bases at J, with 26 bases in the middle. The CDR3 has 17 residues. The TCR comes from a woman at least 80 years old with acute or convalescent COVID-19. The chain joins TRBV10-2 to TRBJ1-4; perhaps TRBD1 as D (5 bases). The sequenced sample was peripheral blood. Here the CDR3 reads CASSSGMSGAAQQKLFF. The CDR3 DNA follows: TGCGCCAGCAGCTCGGGGATGAGCGGGGCGGCACAGCAAAAACTGTTTTTT.